A single sample is the source of the 30 T cell receptor beta chains below, sequenced in a study of CD8 T cells in ankylosing spondylitis. Study-wide results and caveats: Characteristic of ankylosing spondylitis blood, it appeared, was a TCR beta motif comprising about eight highly homologous variants.

TCRdb used MiXCR to reprocess the 5' RACE reads, holding one entry per CDR3 protein. Here the sample spans approximately 500,000 distinct CDR3 sequences, approximately 12% being singletons. Their antigen targets remain unknown. The sequenced sample was blood, either unsorted or a sorted T cell fraction (not recorded which). The source is a male donor with ankylosing spondylitis.

Ten or more counts support this clonotype. V is TRBV12-3 or TRBV12-4 and J is TRBJ2-3; D may be TRBD2 (5 bases). The CDR3 extends over 14 amino acids. V gave up 7 bases and J gave up 8 bases, with 19 bases separating them. As DNA, the CDR3 is TGTGCCAGCACCCCGAGGGTGGGCCGCGGTACGCAGTATTTT. It encodes CASTPRVGRGTQYF.

In its sample, this clonotype was seen a few times. This chain connects TRBV24-1 to TRBJ2-3; D is ambiguous. The V end lost 3 bases, the J end lost 0 bases, and 9 bases lay between the germline ends. The CDR3 spans 15 residues. Germline assignment: CDR1 KGHDR and CDR2 SFDVKD. The CDR3 region is CATSDPADSTDTQYF. CDR3 bases: TGTGCCACCAGTGATCCGGCAGATAGCACAGATACGCAGTATTTT.

The chain joins TRBV28 to TRBJ1-4; the D gene is possibly TRBD1 (6 bases). The CDR3 spans 12 residues. Germline V gives CDR1 MDHEN, CDR2 SYDVKM. Trimming removed 7 bases from V and 6 bases from J, with 9 bases in between. CDR3 loop: CASTTGYEKLFF. The CDR3, as DNA: TGTGCCAGCACCACAGGGTATGAAAAACTGTTTTTT.

The chain carries TRBV5-8 and TRBJ1-4, with D uncertain. The V end was cut by 6 bases, the J end by 8 bases, with 14 bases between. The germline CDR1 and CDR2 sequences are SGHTS and YDEGEE. This CDR3 region has 13 residues. The CDR3 is CASNRVDGEKLFF. The CDR3, as DNA: TGTGCCAGCAACCGAGTGGACGGGGAAAAACTGTTTTTT.

This clonotype was found many times. This chain links TRBV7-2 with TRBJ2-1; no definite D call. Trimming removed 1 base at V and 5 bases at J, with 15 bases between. The germline V gene has CDR1 SGHTA and CDR2 FQGNSA. CDR3 length: 16 amino acids. In nucleotides, the CDR3 is TGTGCCAGCAGCTTAGTGCGAAGTAGAAGCCACAATGAGCAGTTCTTC. This codes for CASSLVRSRSHNEQFF.

The genes are TRBV9 and TRBJ1-1, with 9 bases aligning to TRBD1. The CDR3 has 16 residues. V shed 2 bases, J shed 2 bases, and the junction held 7 bases outside the gene matches. The germline CDR1 and CDR2 sequences are SGDLS and YYNGEE. The CDR3 bases are TGTGCCAGCAGCGTGTCCGGGACAGGGACTAACACTGAAGCTTTCTTT. Translated, it gives CASSVSGTGTNTEAFF.

This clonotype showed up just a few times. The chain recombines TRBV24-1 with TRBJ2-1; possibly TRBD1 or TRBD2 for D (6 bases each). V was cut by 6 bases and J by 0 bases, with 17 bases left in between. From germline, CDR1 is KGHDR and CDR2 SFDVKD. This CDR3 region has 17 residues. Here the CDR3 DNA reads TGTGCCACCAGTCATCCCCGGGGGCAGAGCTCCTACAATGAGCAGTTCTTC. As protein: CATSHPRGQSSYNEQFF.

The V call is TRBV29-1, the J call TRBJ1-1; 8 bases are shared with TRBD1. CDR1 SQVTM and CDR2 ANQGSEA come from the germline V gene. This CDR3 contains 13 residues. The trim removed 3 bases at V and 8 bases at J, leaving 8 bases unmatched. CDR3: CSVDRDRQTEAFF. DNA for the CDR3: TGCAGCGTTGACCGGGACAGGCAAACCGAAGCTTTCTTT. The full variable domain, with the rest looked up from reference TRBV29-1 and TRBJ1-1, is SAVISQKPSRDICQRGTSLTIQCQVDSQVTMMFWYRQQPGQSLTLIATANQGSEATYESGFVIDKFPISRPNLTFSTLTVSNMSPEDSSIYLCSVDRDRQTEAFFGQGTRLTVV.

This clonotype was seen a handful of times. This chain connects TRBV20-1 to TRBJ2-3; TRBD2 matches 7 bases. CDR1 and CDR2 from the germline V gene are DFQATT and SNEGSKA (reference sequence). J lost 2 bases, V lost 6 bases, and 8 bases had no gene match. The CDR3 extends over 14 amino acids. CDR3 loop: CSAAEAGATDTQYF. CDR3 sequence (DNA): TGCAGTGCAGCAGAGGCGGGAGCCACAGATACGCAGTATTTT.

The J gene is TRBJ2-1, the V gene TRBV4-1, with 13 bases fitting TRBD2. The CDR3 extends over 17 amino acids. The V segment lost 0 bases and the J segment 9 bases; nucleotides outside the gene matches: 8. Germline values: CDR1 MGHRA, CDR2 YSYEKL. CDR3 in amino acids: CASSQDFTSGRASEQFF. The CDR3 region has the DNA TGCGCCAGCAGCCAAGATTTTACTAGCGGGAGGGCCAGTGAGCAGTTCTTC.

This rearrangement joins TRBV30 to TRBJ1-3; D is unresolved. Germline V gene data show CDR1 as GTSNPN and CDR2 as SVGIG (reference sequence). The CDR3 is 13 residues long. V lost 5 bases and J lost 2, with 10 bases in between. In nucleotides, the CDR3 is TGTGCCTGGGGGAGCGGGACTGGAAACACCATATATTTT. Translation gives CAWGSGTGNTIYF.

The genes are TRBV3-1 and TRBJ2-6, with 7 bases aligning to TRBD2. The CDR3 sequence is 17 residues long. The germline CDR1 and CDR2 sequences are LGHDT and YNNKEL (reference sequence). V gave up 4 bases and J gave up 0 bases; unmatched junction bases: 6. This chain's CDR3 is CASSLGLVYSGANVLTF. The DNA for the CDR3 is TGTGCCAGCAGCCTCGGACTAGTATACTCTGGGGCCAACGTCCTGACTTTC.

This clonotype has just a few counts. The chain is built from TRBV29-1 and TRBJ2-3; D could derive from TRBD1 or TRBD2 (5 bases each). This CDR3 comprises 11 residues. Germline loops: CDR1 SQVTM, CDR2 ANQGSEA. The V end lost 6 bases, the J end lost 5 bases, and 9 bases lay between the germline ends. CDR3 nucleotide sequence: TGCAGCGTGGGGGACGTAGATACGCAGTATTTT. Its translation is CSVGDVDTQYF.

Only a few counts were recorded for this clonotype. The chain combines TRBV20-1 with TRBJ2-7, with 16 positions matching TRBD2. J lost 5 bases, V lost 2 bases, and 9 bases had no gene match. The CDR3 extends over 17 amino acids. Germline V CDR1 and CDR2: DFQATT, SNEGSKA (reference sequence). DNA for the CDR3: TGCAGTGCTAGATCCCTAAAGGGACTAGCGGGAGGGGACGAGCAGTACTTC. Its translation is CSARSLKGLAGGDEQYF.

This clonotype was observed many times. The chain carries TRBV20-1 and TRBJ2-1, with 9 nucleotides matching TRBD1. In germline, CDR1 is DFQATT, CDR2 SNEGSKA (reference sequence). The trim removed 7 bases at V and 3 bases at J, leaving 7 bases unmatched. The CDR3 sequence is 14 residues long. This CDR3 reads CSVLQGAGYNEQFF. The CDR3, as DNA: TGCAGTGTTTTACAGGGGGCAGGCTACAATGAGCAGTTCTTC.

The rearrangement uses TRBV2 and TRBJ2-1; a possible D gene is TRBD1 (6 bases). CDR3 length equals 13 residues. Deletions cut 11 bases from V and 0 bases from J, with 11 bases between. Germline CDR1 and CDR2: SNHLY and FYNNEI. The CDR3 DNA follows: TGTGCCTTTGGGGACAACTCCTACAATGAGCAGTTCTTC. This sequence encodes CAFGDNSYNEQFF.

This clonotype was detected many times. The J gene is TRBJ2-2, the V gene TRBV24-1; D is uncertain. The CDR3 runs to 15 residues. CDR1 KGHDR and CDR2 SFDVKD come from the germline V gene. V lost 1 base and J lost 6, with 11 bases in between. CDR3 DNA sequence: TGTGCCACCAGTGATTTCTCCACGTCTGCCGGGGAGCTGTTTTTT. Translating it yields CATSDFSTSAGELFF.

V usage is TRBV2 and J usage is TRBJ1-4; D is unclear. The ends were cut back, 7 bases at V and 7 bases at J, with 7 bases in the middle. The CDR3 is 11 amino acids. The V gene's germline CDR1 is SNHLY and CDR2 FYNNEI. CDR3 protein: CASTESEKLFF. The CDR3 region has the DNA TGTGCCAGCACCGAGAGTGAAAAACTGTTTTTT. Based on the CDR3 plus reference TRBV2 and TRBJ1-4, the full variable domain is EPEVTQTPSHQVTQMGQEVILRCVPISNHLYFYWYRQILGQKVEFLVSFYNNEISEKSEIFDDQFSVERPDGSNFTLKIRSTKLEDSAMYFCASTESEKLFFGSGTQLSVL.

A few counts support this clonotype. The CDR3 is CATSRDPEDTYTF. CDR3 sequence (DNA): TGTGCCACCAGCAGAGATCCAGAAGACACCTACACCTTC. The chain is built from TRBV15 and TRBJ1-2; D remains unclear. Trimming stripped 0 bases from V and 10 bases from J, with 12 bases between. The germline CDR1 and CDR2 sequences are LNHNV and YYDKDF (reference sequence). The CDR3 covers 13 residues.

This clonotype was observed a handful of times. The V gene is TRBV12-3 or TRBV12-4, the J gene TRBJ2-7; 8 bases map to TRBD1. V gave up 3 bases and J gave up 0 bases; unmatched junction bases: 4. This CDR3 contains 15 residues. The CDR3 reads CASSFGQGASYEQYV. Here the CDR3 DNA reads TGTGCCAGCAGTTTTGGGCAGGGGGCCTCCTACGAGCAGTACGTC.

This clonotype came up a few times. V usage is TRBV7-6 and J usage is TRBJ2-3; 7 positions match TRBD2. Trimming at V came to 1 base and at J to 4 bases, leaving 8 bases not matched to a gene. The CDR3 totals 16 residues. From germline, CDR1 is SGHVS and CDR2 FNYEAQ. CDR3 region: CASSLGRAGAADTQYF. The CDR3, as DNA: TGTGCCAGCAGCTTAGGTAGGGCGGGAGCGGCAGATACGCAGTATTTT.

This clonotype has a handful of counts. The gene calls are TRBV2 and TRBJ1-4; D ambiguous. Trimming left V 7 bases short and J 5 bases short, with 11 bases between. Germline V gene lookup returns CDR1 SNHLY and CDR2 FYNNEI. This CDR3 spans 13 amino acids. The chain's CDR3 is CASNVNTNEKLFF. CDR3 nucleotide sequence: TGTGCCAGCAACGTAAATACGAATGAAAAACTGTTTTTT. The whole variable domain, filled in from reference TRBV2 and TRBJ1-4, reads EPEVTQTPSHQVTQMGQEVILRCVPISNHLYFYWYRQILGQKVEFLVSFYNNEISEKSEIFDDQFSVERPDGSNFTLKIRSTKLEDSAMYFCASNVNTNEKLFFGSGTQLSVL.

This clonotype was observed a handful of times. The chain combines TRBV27 with TRBJ2-6; no reliable D call. Germline V gene sequence: CDR1 MNHEY, CDR2 SMNVEV (reference sequence). This CDR3 spans 15 amino acids. The germline V and J ends were trimmed by 2 bases and 4 bases, with 9 bases remaining between them. CDR3 DNA sequence: TGTGCCAGCAGTTTAATTTCTGCCGGGGCCAACGTCCTGACTTTC. This sequence encodes CASSLISAGANVLTF. The whole variable domain, remainder taken from reference TRBV27 and TRBJ2-6, is EAQVTQNPRYLITVTGKKLTVTCSQNMNHEYMSWYRQDPGLGLRQIYYSMNVEVTDKGDVPEGYKVSRKEKRNFPLILESPSPNQTSLYFCASSLISAGANVLTFGAGSRLTVL.

The rearrangement links TRBV13 to TRBJ2-1, with D hard to call. CDR1 and CDR2 from the germline V gene are PRHDT and FYEKMQ (reference sequence). The CDR3 has 15 residues. Trimming shortened V by 0 bases and J by 7 bases, and 13 bases separated the two germline ends. The CDR3 bases are TGTGCCAGCAGCTTAGGTCGGGTGAGTGGGAATGAGCAGTTCTTC. Translating gives CASSLGRVSGNEQFF. Variable domain in full (rest from reference TRBV13 and TRBJ2-1): AAGVIQSPRHLIKEKRETATLKCYPIPRHDTVYWYQQGPGQDPQFLISFYEKMQSDKGSIPDRFSAQQFSDYHSELNMSSLELGDSALYFCASSLGRVSGNEQFFGPGTRLTVL.

CDR3 amino acids: CASSDRGRGNTEAFF. The DNA for the CDR3 is TGTGCCAGCAGCGACAGGGGCCGTGGGAACACTGAAGCTTTCTTT. This sequence joins TRBV12-3 or TRBV12-4 and TRBJ1-1; 8 bases align to TRBD1. This CDR3 is 15 amino acids long. Trimming removed 6 bases from V and 1 base from J; junction bases left unmatched: 7.

Only a few counts were recorded for this clonotype. This rearrangement joins TRBV20-1 to TRBJ1-1, with D possibly TRBD1 on 6 matching bases. Trimming shortened V by 1 base and J by 5 bases, and 11 bases separated the two germline ends. The germline gives CDR1 DFQATT, CDR2 SNEGSKA (reference sequence). CDR3 length: 13 residues. The CDR3 protein is CSARVSGVTEAFF. The CDR3 DNA sequence: TGCAGTGCTAGAGTTTCAGGGGTGACTGAAGCTTTCTTT.

This clonotype turned up a few times. CDR3 sequence (DNA): TGCAGTGCCCCACTCTCGGGACAGGGAATGACGAACACCGGGGAGCTGTTTTTT. Encoded protein: CSAPLSGQGMTNTGELFF. The V call is TRBV20-1, the J call TRBJ2-2, with 9 bases aligning to TRBD1. Germline values: CDR1 DFQATT, CDR2 SNEGSKA (reference sequence). The CDR3 spans 18 residues. V lost 6 bases and J lost 0; bases outside the gene matches: 14.

This clonotype showed up just a few times. The CDR3 sequence is CASSSDRAQPQHF. DNA for the CDR3: TGTGCCAGCAGCTCCGACAGGGCTCAGCCCCAGCATTTT. The chain uses TRBV16 and TRBJ1-5; TRBD1 matches at 7 bases. CDR1 KGHSY and CDR2 FQNENV come from the germline V gene. CDR3 length equals 13 residues. V trimming: 5 bases; J trimming: 6 bases; junction bases outside the gene matches: 4. Full variable domain (remainder filled in from reference TRBV16 and TRBJ1-5): GEEVAQTPKHLVRGEGQKAKLYCAPIKGHSYVFWYQQVLKNEFKFLISFQNENVFDETGMPKERFSAKCLPNSPCSLEIQATKLEDSAVYFCASSSDRAQPQHFGDGTRLSIL.

There are a few counts of this clonotype. The V and J genes are TRBV12-3 or TRBV12-4 and TRBJ1-2; maybe TRBD1 (6 bases). The CDR3 consists of 16 residues. V lost 7 bases to trimming and J lost 7 bases, with 25 bases between them. The chain's CDR3 is CASTLRGLGRRSGYTF. For the CDR3, the DNA is TGTGCCAGCACCCTTAGGGGGTTAGGTCGCCGGAGTGGCTACACCTTC.

This clonotype was counted a few times. This sequence joins TRBV7-9 and TRBJ1-6, with D possibly being TRBD1 (5 bases). Per germline, CDR1 SEHNR and CDR2 FQNEAQ (reference sequence). CDR3 length: 15 amino acids. Trimming left V 6 bases short and J 12 bases short, with 21 bases between. In nucleotides, the CDR3 is TGTGCCAGCAGTAGTATCCGGGACGACTTCATACCCCTCCACTTT. The encoded protein is CASSSIRDDFIPLHF. The complete variable domain, with remaining parts taken from reference TRBV7-9 and TRBJ1-6, reads DTGVSQNPRHKITKRGQNVTFRCDPISEHNRLYWYRQTLGQGPEFLTYFQNEAQLEKSRLLSDRFSAERPKGSFSTLEIQRTEQGDSAMYLCASSSIRDDFIPLHFGNGTRLTVT.